This T cell receptor beta chain was recorded in a study of blood T cell repertoires in COVID-19. Only one count was recorded for this clone. Per the germline V gene, CDR1 is MDHEN and CDR2 is SYDVKM. With V trimmed by 6 bases and J by 4 bases, 10 bases remained unmatched. The CDR3 sequence is 16 residues long. The assay was immunoSEQ multiplex PCR, and TCRdb's table has in-frame clones only and misses some. The repertoire has approximately 150,000 clones, roughly nine tenths of them found once; the top ten carry over 4.5%. The material sequenced was peripheral blood. The clonotype was recovered from a human donor in a cohort sampled during active COVID-19. The chain couples TRBV28 to TRBJ2-7; 12 bases agree with TRBD2. The CDR3 bases are TGTGCCAGCAGCTTACCGCTGACTAGCGGGAGTTACGAGCAGTACTTC. Translation: CASSLPLTSGSYEQYF. The variable domain in full, with the rest retrieved from reference TRBV28 and TRBJ2-7, is DVKVTQSSRYLVKRTGEKVFLECVQDMDHENMFWYRQDPGLGLRLIYFSYDVKMKEKGDIPEGYSVSREKKERFSLILESASTNQTSMYLCASSLPLTSGSYEQYFGPGTRLTVT.